Listed below are T cell receptor beta chains from one sample, sequenced in a study of cytomegalovirus exposure and HLA in healthy donors. Sequencing was performed with immunoSEQ multiplex PCR; in TCRdb, only in-frame clones are kept and a portion is missing. Seen here are about 130,000 clones, about 79% observed once, and the top ten hold roughly 2%. Sequencing was carried out using PBMCs. These receptors all stem from a man between 45 and 60 years old in good health and CMV-seronegative. CDR3s include the opening cysteine and the closing phenylalanine or tryptophan. Fields, in order: J gene, V gene, clone size, CDR3 protein. Part of the rows lack a size; the others show once, few, many or a class for expanded clones.

j_gene: TRBJ1-2; v_gene: TRBV5-6; abundance: .; CDR3aa: CASSPGSSNTFYGYTF
j_gene: TRBJ2-1; v_gene: TRBV28; abundance: .; CDR3aa: CASSPGLAGRNEQFF
j_gene: TRBJ1-2; v_gene: TRBV9; abundance: .; CDR3aa: CASSVGTGLNGYTF
j_gene: TRBJ2-3; v_gene: TRBV9; abundance: .; CDR3aa: CASSATKTRRDSGGAADTQYF
j_gene: TRBJ2-5; v_gene: TRBV6-1; abundance: few; CDR3aa: CASSETGQETQYF
j_gene: TRBJ1-1; v_gene: TRBV10-3; abundance: .; CDR3aa: CAVGQGPRTEAFF
j_gene: TRBJ2-1; v_gene: TRBV7-2; abundance: .; CDR3aa: CASSEGAPYNEQFF
j_gene: TRBJ1-2; v_gene: TRBV19; abundance: .; CDR3aa: CASSIDRGLGGYTF
j_gene: TRBJ1-4; v_gene: TRBV5-1; abundance: .; CDR3aa: CASSPGRARTDNEKLFF
j_gene: TRBJ1-4; v_gene: TRBV5-1; abundance: few; CDR3aa: CASSEQGNNEKLFF
j_gene: TRBJ2-1; v_gene: TRBV9; abundance: few; CDR3aa: CASSTSRDPGNEQFF
j_gene: TRBJ1-2; v_gene: TRBV6-5; abundance: .; CDR3aa: CASSYAGTDYGYTF
j_gene: TRBJ1-4; v_gene: TRBV9; abundance: few; CDR3aa: CASSALEGVEKLFF
j_gene: TRBJ2-3; v_gene: TRBV16; abundance: .; CDR3aa: CASSPVLASTDTQYF
j_gene: TRBJ2-7; v_gene: TRBV7-6; abundance: few; CDR3aa: CASSLGGQGDEQYF
j_gene: TRBJ1-1; v_gene: TRBV4-1; abundance: .; CDR3aa: CASSLNQAGAEAFF
j_gene: TRBJ1-1; v_gene: TRBV28; abundance: .; CDR3aa: CASSRQAEAFF
j_gene: TRBJ1-5; v_gene: TRBV5-1; abundance: once; CDR3aa: CASSVQGGPDQPQHF
j_gene: TRBJ2-4; v_gene: TRBV28; abundance: once; CDR3aa: CASGLLAKNIQYF
j_gene: TRBJ1-1; v_gene: TRBV7-8; abundance: .; CDR3aa: CASSLLPGVGTEAFF
j_gene: TRBJ2-1; v_gene: TRBV10-3; abundance: .; CDR3aa: CAISEKGGGQGYNEQFF
j_gene: TRBJ2-7; v_gene: TRBV15; abundance: .; CDR3aa: CATSGSRTGSRYEQYF
j_gene: TRBJ2-2; v_gene: TRBV5-6; abundance: .; CDR3aa: CASSRTWGTGELFF
j_gene: TRBJ2-1; v_gene: TRBV5-5; abundance: once; CDR3aa: CASSHPFGEVEQFF
j_gene: TRBJ2-5; v_gene: TRBV5-4; abundance: .; CDR3aa: CASSLVATSGDETQYF
j_gene: TRBJ1-2; v_gene: TRBV5-1; abundance: .; CDR3aa: CASSYDKDGYTF
j_gene: TRBJ2-3; v_gene: TRBV28; abundance: .; CDR3aa: CASSPSRDTQYF
j_gene: TRBJ2-5; v_gene: TRBV25-1; abundance: .; CDR3aa: CASSEWAGQETQYF
j_gene: TRBJ1-2; v_gene: TRBV28; abundance: few; CDR3aa: CASSPPPRGGWGYTF
j_gene: TRBJ2-5; v_gene: TRBV7-2; abundance: .; CDR3aa: CASSLDERRGGHGTQYF
j_gene: TRBJ2-5; v_gene: TRBV7-2; abundance: once; CDR3aa: CASSLEGAQYF
j_gene: TRBJ2-3; v_gene: TRBV5-1; abundance: once; CDR3aa: CASSSGGQGTDTQYF
j_gene: TRBJ1-2; v_gene: TRBV2; abundance: .; CDR3aa: CASREGNHGYTF
j_gene: TRBJ1-5; v_gene: TRBV15; abundance: .; CDR3aa: CATSRGAGAANQPQHF
j_gene: TRBJ2-2; v_gene: TRBV5-8; abundance: .; CDR3aa: CASSLIRMTNTGELFF
j_gene: TRBJ1-2; v_gene: TRBV5-1; abundance: .; CDR3aa: CASSRGDREYGYTF
j_gene: TRBJ1-1; v_gene: TRBV5-8; abundance: .; CDR3aa: CASGTGPASMNTEAFF
j_gene: TRBJ2-7; v_gene: TRBV11-3; abundance: once; CDR3aa: CASSLSTDRAYEQYF
j_gene: TRBJ1-4; v_gene: TRBV25-1; abundance: few; CDR3aa: CASSESSSINEKLFF
j_gene: TRBJ1-6; v_gene: TRBV2; abundance: .; CDR3aa: CASSTGQGYSPLHF
j_gene: TRBJ2-1; v_gene: TRBV7-9; abundance: .; CDR3aa: CASSLEQVNNEQFF
j_gene: TRBJ2-1; v_gene: TRBV5-1; abundance: .; CDR3aa: CASSDPLGRGDYNEQFF
j_gene: TRBJ1-3; v_gene: TRBV18; abundance: .; CDR3aa: CASSPNRGGDSGNTIYF
j_gene: TRBJ1-3; v_gene: TRBV30; abundance: few; CDR3aa: CAYTRGGLRNTIYF
j_gene: TRBJ1-1; v_gene: TRBV14; abundance: few; CDR3aa: CASSLGQLGAFF
j_gene: TRBJ1-2; v_gene: TRBV9; abundance: .; CDR3aa: CASSVDPVNYGYTF
j_gene: TRBJ2-2; v_gene: TRBV7-2; abundance: .; CDR3aa: CASSLEGGTGELFF
j_gene: TRBJ2-1; v_gene: TRBV4-3; abundance: few; CDR3aa: CASSQDRGAGAFF
j_gene: TRBJ2-1; v_gene: TRBV6-5; abundance: .; CDR3aa: CASRASGGSYNEQFF
j_gene: TRBJ2-5; v_gene: TRBV11-2; abundance: .; CDR3aa: CASSFGGETQYF
j_gene: TRBJ1-2; v_gene: TRBV5-8; abundance: .; CDR3aa: CASSPPDRGLHGYTF
j_gene: TRBJ2-5; v_gene: TRBV5-1; abundance: .; CDR3aa: CASSFASGGYQETQYF
j_gene: TRBJ1-2; v_gene: TRBV6-1; abundance: .; CDR3aa: CASRAGQGKGYTF
j_gene: TRBJ1-3; v_gene: TRBV23-1; abundance: .; CDR3aa: CASSQFLRDRDRGGPNLGNTIYF